The 15 T cell receptor beta chains presented below share a single source sample, sequenced in a study of response to subunit inactivated influenza vaccine. Each CDR3 protein is one row after TCRdb ran MiXCR on the RT-PCR reads. The sample holds 860,000 or so distinct CDR3 sequences; approximately 21% are singletons and the top ten take around 9.6%. The material sequenced was PBMCs from blood, taken roughly 5 days after vaccination. The source of these receptors is a man in his fifties or sixties who received an inactivated influenza vaccine.

This clonotype was picked up a small number of times. V is TRBV12-3 or TRBV12-4 and J is TRBJ2-1; D gene uncertain. V shed 5 bases and J shed 2 bases, with 13 bases lying between them. The length of the CDR3 is 15 residues. The CDR3 here is CASSPKIVPYNEQFF. The CDR3 coding sequence is TGTGCCAGCAGTCCAAAAATTGTTCCCTACAATGAGCAGTTCTTC.

The rearrangement links TRBV15 to TRBJ2-5; 8 positions match TRBD1. The CDR3 runs to 13 residues. V trimming: 6 bases; J trimming: 5 bases; junction bases outside the gene matches: 5. Germline values: CDR1 LNHNV, CDR2 YYDKDF (reference sequence). In nucleotides, the CDR3 is TGTGCCACCAGACCAGGGGGCGTTGAGACCCAGTACTTC. As protein: CATRPGGVETQYF. Full variable domain (remainder filled in from reference TRBV15 and TRBJ2-5): DAMVIQNPRYQVTQFGKPVTLSCSQTLNHNVMYWYQQKSSQAPKLLFHYYDKDFNNEADTPDNFQSRRPNTSFCFLDIRSPGLGDTAMYLCATRPGGVETQYFGPGTRLLVL.

The genes are TRBV5-1 and TRBJ2-1, with 7 positions matching TRBD2. Losses at the gene ends were 3 bases for V and 4 bases for J; bases not matched to a gene: 10. Germline V lookup: CDR1 SGHRS, CDR2 YFSETQ. The CDR3 is made up of 16 amino acids. The CDR3 coding sequence is TGCGCCAGCAGCTCTAGCGGCCCGACGGGATACAATGAGCAGTTCTTC. Translated, it gives CASSSSGPTGYNEQFF. The variable domain in full, completed from reference TRBV5-1 and TRBJ2-1, reads KAGVTQTPRYLIKTRGQQVTLSCSPISGHRSVSWYQQTPGQGLQFLFEYFSETQRNKGNFPGRFSGRQFSNSRSEMNVSTLELGDSALYLCASSSSGPTGYNEQFFGPGTRLTVL.

This clonotype has a handful of counts. This sequence joins TRBV27 and TRBJ2-7; 7 bases are a match to TRBD1. CDR3 length: 15 amino acids. Germline CDR1 MNHEY, CDR2 SMNVEV (reference sequence). J was trimmed by 2 bases and V by 4 bases; bases with no gene match: 8. CDR3 amino acids: CASSSPHRGTYEQYF. CDR3 DNA: TGTGCCAGCAGTTCTCCCCACAGGGGTACCTACGAGCAGTACTTC.

This clonotype came up many times. The CDR3 nucleotides read TGCAGTGCTAGAGGGAACACTGAAGCTTTCTTT. Translating it yields CSARGNTEAFF. The V gene is TRBV20-1, the J gene TRBJ1-1; D is uncertain. The CDR3 is 11 residues long. V lost 1 base to trimming and J lost 1 base, with 1 base between them. The germline V gene encodes CDR1 DFQATT and CDR2 SNEGSKA (reference sequence).

The chain joins TRBV20-1 to TRBJ1-1; tentatively, D is TRBD1 (6 bases). V shed 8 bases and J shed 5 bases, with 21 bases lying between them. Germline V gene sequence: CDR1 DFQATT, CDR2 SNEGSKA (reference sequence). The CDR3 extends over 14 amino acids. The CDR3 sequence is CSTSWGGRRTEAFF. The CDR3 region has the DNA TGCAGTACAAGCTGGGGGGGCAGGAGGACTGAAGCTTTCTTT.

This clonotype was observed a single time. The rearrangement joins TRBV7-8 to TRBJ2-3; 8 nucleotides agree with TRBD2. The CDR3 covers 15 residues. Germline V gene data show CDR1 as SGHVS and CDR2 as FQNEAQ. V was clipped by 5 bases and J by 4 bases; unmatched bases: 8. This chain's CDR3 is CASSPHGGEADTQYF. The CDR3 nucleotides read TGTGCCAGCAGCCCCCACGGGGGGGAGGCAGATACGCAGTATTTT.

This rearrangement joins TRBV5-4 to TRBJ2-7; a possible D gene is TRBD2 (5 bases). In germline, CDR1 is SGHNT, CDR2 YYREEE (reference sequence). V lost 0 bases and J 7 bases, leaving 11 bases between the germline ends. There are 13 residues in the CDR3. CDR3: CASSLDSTGEQYF. Here the CDR3 DNA reads TGTGCCAGCAGCTTGGACTCGACGGGGGAGCAGTACTTC.

This clonotype has a handful of counts. This chain uses TRBV13 with TRBJ2-4, with 14 bases identical to TRBD2. CDR1 is PRHDT and CDR2 is FYEKMQ in the germline V gene (reference sequence). The CDR3 sequence is 18 residues long. V was pared by 4 bases and J by 7 bases, with 12 bases of the junction left unmatched. The CDR3 reads CASSSKPGTSGSRNIQYF. CDR3 DNA sequence: TGTGCCAGCAGCTCGAAGCCCGGGACTAGCGGGAGTCGGAACATTCAGTACTTC.

There are a few counts of this clonotype. The chain joins TRBV3-1 to TRBJ2-7, with D hard to call. CDR1 is LGHDT and CDR2 is YNNKEL in the germline V gene (reference sequence). This CDR3 is built from 11 residues. V was shortened by 2 bases and J by 6 bases, with 5 bases between the two germline ends. The CDR3 DNA is TGTGCCAGCAGCCAAAGGAGCGAGCAGTACTTC. This encodes CASSQRSEQYF.

This chain connects TRBV20-1 to TRBJ2-1; weak D call: TRBD2 (6 bases). The CDR3 has 15 residues. Germline V gives CDR1 DFQATT, CDR2 SNEGSKA (reference sequence). With 2 bases removed from V and 0 bases from J, the gap between germline ends came to 11 bases. The CDR3 nucleotides read TGCAGTGCTAGAAAAGGGACTGGCTCCTACAATGAGCAGTTCTTC. Amino acids: CSARKGTGSYNEQFF.

J is TRBJ2-3 and V is TRBV6-1, with D possibly being TRBD2 (7 bases). V was trimmed by 4 bases and J by 3 bases, leaving 17 bases between them. The germline V gene encodes CDR1 MNHNS and CDR2 SASEGT. The CDR3 is 16 residues long. CDR3 bases: TGTGCCAGCAGTGGAGGAGGGGGAGGGCCAACAGATACGCAGTATTTT. Translation gives CASSGGGGGPTDTQYF.

This clonotype appeared a few times. The V gene is TRBV12-3 or TRBV12-4, the J gene TRBJ2-2; D is ambiguous. This CDR3 is 14 amino acids long. Trimming cost V 6 bases and J 7 bases, with 15 bases left between them. CDR3 loop: CASSPLGRGGELFF. The CDR3 DNA reads TGTGCCAGCAGCCCGCTAGGTCGCGGCGGGGAGCTGTTTTTT.

This clonotype was counted between two and nine times. This sequence joins TRBV12-3 or TRBV12-4 and TRBJ2-2, with TRBD1 as a possible D gene (6 bases). V lost 3 bases, J lost 6 bases, and 11 bases lay in between. The CDR3 length is 14 residues. The CDR3 loop reads CASSFQGFAGELFF. CDR3 nucleotide sequence: TGTGCCAGCAGTTTTCAGGGGTTCGCCGGGGAGCTGTTTTTT.

This clonotype was detected only a few times. The chain links TRBV11-2 to TRBJ1-1; D is undetermined. The CDR3 is 16 amino acids. Germline assignment: CDR1 SGHAT and CDR2 FQNNGV. V gave up 0 bases and J gave up 0 bases, with 11 bases separating them. CDR3 sequence: CASSLDKGRLNTEAFF. As DNA, the CDR3 is TGTGCCAGCAGCTTAGATAAAGGCAGGTTGAACACTGAAGCTTTCTTT.